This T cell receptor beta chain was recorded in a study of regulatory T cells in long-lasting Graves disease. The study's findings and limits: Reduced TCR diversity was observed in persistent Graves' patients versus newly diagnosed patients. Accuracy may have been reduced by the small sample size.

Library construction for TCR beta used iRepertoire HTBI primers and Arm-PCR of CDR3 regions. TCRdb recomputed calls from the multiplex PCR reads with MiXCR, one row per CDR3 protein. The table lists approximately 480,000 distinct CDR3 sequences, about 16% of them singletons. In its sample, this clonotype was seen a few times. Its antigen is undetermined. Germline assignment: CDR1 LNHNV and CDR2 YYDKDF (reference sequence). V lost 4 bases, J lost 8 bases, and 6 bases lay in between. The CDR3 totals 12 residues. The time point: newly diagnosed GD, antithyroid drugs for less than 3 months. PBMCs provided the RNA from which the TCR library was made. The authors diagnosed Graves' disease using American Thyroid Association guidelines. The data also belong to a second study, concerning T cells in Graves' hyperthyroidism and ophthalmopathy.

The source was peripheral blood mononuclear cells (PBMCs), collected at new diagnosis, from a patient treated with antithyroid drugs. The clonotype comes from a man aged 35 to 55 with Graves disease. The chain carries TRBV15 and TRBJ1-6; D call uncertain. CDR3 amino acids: CATSTNHSPLHF. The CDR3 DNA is TGTGCCACCAGCACCAACCATTCACCCCTCCACTTT.